The clone carrying this TCR beta chain was counted only a few times. No antigen is known for it. The entry originates in a study of beta chain features in type 1 diabetes. Study-wide context: All samples together contributed 100 million to 120 million sorted cells for examination. The study's findings and limits: Shorter TCRB CDR3s, moderately but significantly so, marked every one of the four CD4+ subsets in Type 1 diabetes patients.

J gave up 4 bases and V 1 base, and 5 bases lay outside the gene matches. The germline gives CDR1 SGHTA, CDR2 FQGTGA. The CDR3 is 15 residues long. Expressed TCRB transcripts were sequenced because the isolated RNA had all been reverse transcribed beforehand. TCRdb's table, derived via immunoSEQ multiplex PCR, lists solely in-frame clones and lacks some. Of 150,000 or so clones in the sample, roughly 9.1% were seen once. This chain links TRBV7-3 with TRBJ2-7; TRBD2 matches 9 bases. The source is a woman aged 18-35 years in good health. The sample comprised central memory CD4+ T cells from blood. CDR3 sequence (DNA): TGTGCCAGCAGCTTAAGCGGGGGGGACCAGTACGAGCAGTACTTC. Its translation: CASSLSGGDQYEQYF.